This T cell receptor beta chain was obtained from a study of shared clonotypes between healthy human individuals. Note on this clone: What it binds is unknown.

The CDR3 consists of 13 residues. Trimming removed 5 bases from V and 4 bases from J, with 15 bases in between. The germline gives CDR1 SQVTM, CDR2 ANQGSEA. Positive CCR7 selection of CD45RO-negative cells yielded the naive CD8 cells, and terminally differentiated effector memory CD45RA+ cells were excluded. Broader study findings: Limitation of the genetic and exposure-history diversity represented came from the few donors.

Every subset's genomic DNA went evenly onto several immunoSEQ plates. Assay: immunoSEQ multiplex PCR; the TCRdb copy retains only in-frame clones and omits some. The data contain some 2.1 million clones, about 95% of them seen just once; the ten biggest clones take up more than 0.95%. V usage is TRBV29-1 and J usage is TRBJ2-7, with TRBD2 as a possible D gene (5 bases). This TCR was sampled from a young man in good health. Sample: naive CD8+ T cells sorted from blood. This CDR3 is CSVSHGRAYEQYF. The CDR3 nucleotides are TGCAGCGTTTCACACGGGCGGGCTTACGAGCAGTACTTC.